This T cell receptor (beta chain) was profiled in a study of ipilimumab plus nivolumab after autologous stem cell transplantation. Generated by immunoSEQ multiplex PCR, the TCRdb table keeps only in-frame clones and is missing some. The sample lists 20,000 to 30,000 clones; about 82% were seen once. Starting 14 to 28 days after autologous transplant, ipilimumab 1 mg/kg was given. Patients received nivolumab 3 mg/kg at weeks 1, 4, 7, 10, then fortnightly to week 26. CDR1 SGHVS and CDR2 FQNEAQ come from the germline V gene. V shed 3 bases and J 5 bases; nucleotides not matched to a gene: 2. The CDR3 is 13 amino acids.

V is TRBV7-8 and J is TRBJ2-5; 8 bases are shared with TRBD1. Sample: PBMCs, taken in a trial of ipilimumab plus nivolumab as post-transplant consolidation. The receptor comes from a male donor with diffuse large B-cell lymphoma. The CDR3 is CASSLNRGETQYF. The CDR3 nucleotides read TGTGCCAGCAGCTTGAACAGGGGGGAGACCCAGTACTTC.